Below, 5 T cell receptor beta chains from the same sample are listed, as sequenced in a study of cytomegalovirus exposure and HLA in healthy donors. Primers for the PCR totalled 60 Vbeta and 13 Jbeta. Clones were read by immunoSEQ multiplex PCR, and TCRdb kept only the in-frame ones, dropping some. The table includes around 150,000 clones, more than 75% detected once. Sample: PBMCs. The receptors shown here come from a male donor in good health and CMV-seronegative.

The sample holds a few counts of this clone. V is TRBV7-2 and J is TRBJ1-1, with 11 nucleotides matching TRBD1. Germline V gene data show CDR1 as SGHTA and CDR2 as FQGNSA. J lost 6 bases, V lost 3 bases, and 9 bases had no gene match. The CDR3 contains 16 residues. Here the CDR3 reads CASSFAPDRGLSEAFF. The CDR3 DNA reads TGTGCCAGCAGCTTTGCCCCGGACAGGGGGCTATCTGAAGCTTTCTTT.

The V call is TRBV7-9, the J call TRBJ2-5, with TRBD1 identical over 9 bases. The CDR3 spans 13 residues. Germline V gives CDR1 SEHNR, CDR2 FQNEAQ (reference sequence). V lost 7 bases, J lost 4 bases, and 4 bases stayed unmatched. The CDR3 bases are TGTGCCAGCAACAGGGGGCCGGGAGAGACCCAGTACTTC. Translated, it gives CASNRGPGETQYF.

Here the CDR3 DNA reads TGTGCCAGCAGCTTAGCCCCACAGGGTTATGGCTACACCTTC. It encodes CASSLAPQGYGYTF. This chain uses TRBV7-9 with TRBJ1-2; D perhaps matches TRBD1 (6 bases). V lost 0 bases and J 5 bases, leaving 10 bases between the germline ends. Germline V lookup: CDR1 SEHNR, CDR2 FQNEAQ (reference sequence). The CDR3 runs to 14 residues.

This clone was detected only once. This chain links TRBV29-1 with TRBJ2-3; TRBD1 aligns across 8 bases. Germline CDR1 and CDR2: SQVTM and ANQGSEA. The CDR3 consists of 14 residues. Trimming cost V 8 bases and J 5 bases; bases outside gene matches: 12. The CDR3 DNA reads TGCAGCATAACGGACAGGGATCCGGGAGATACGCAGTATTTT. This gives the protein CSITDRDPGDTQYF.

Concerning this clone: A much larger clone lies a single base off, so this may be a read error. This chain connects TRBV6-5 to TRBJ2-3; 13 nucleotides line up with TRBD2. The CDR3 loop spans 15 amino acids. V lost 5 bases, J lost 5 bases, and 4 bases stayed unmatched. In germline, CDR1 is MNHEY, CDR2 SVGAGI. CDR3 in amino acids: CASSRTSGGVDTQYF. As DNA, the CDR3 is TGTGCCAGCAGTAGGACTAGCGGGGGTGTAGATACGCAGTATTTT.